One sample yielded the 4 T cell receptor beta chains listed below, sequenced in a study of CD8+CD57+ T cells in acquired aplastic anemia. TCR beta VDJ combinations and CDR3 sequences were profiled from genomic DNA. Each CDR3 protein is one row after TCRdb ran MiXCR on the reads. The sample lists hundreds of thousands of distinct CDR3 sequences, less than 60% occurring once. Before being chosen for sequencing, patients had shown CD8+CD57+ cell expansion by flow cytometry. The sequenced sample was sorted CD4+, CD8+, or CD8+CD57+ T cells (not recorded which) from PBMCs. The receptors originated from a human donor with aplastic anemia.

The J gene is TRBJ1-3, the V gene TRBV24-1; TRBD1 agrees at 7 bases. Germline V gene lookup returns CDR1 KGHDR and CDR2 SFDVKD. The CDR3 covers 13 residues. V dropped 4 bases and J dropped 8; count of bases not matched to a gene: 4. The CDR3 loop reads CATSETGVDTIYF. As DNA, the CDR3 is TGTGCCACCAGTGAAACAGGGGTAGACACCATATATTTT.

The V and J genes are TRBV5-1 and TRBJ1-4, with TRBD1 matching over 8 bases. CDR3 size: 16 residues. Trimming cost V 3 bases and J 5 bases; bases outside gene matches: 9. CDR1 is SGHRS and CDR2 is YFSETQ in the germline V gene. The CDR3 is CASSSLGQGTNEKLFF. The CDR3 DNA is TGCGCCAGCAGCTCTCTCGGACAGGGTACAAATGAAAAACTGTTTTTT.

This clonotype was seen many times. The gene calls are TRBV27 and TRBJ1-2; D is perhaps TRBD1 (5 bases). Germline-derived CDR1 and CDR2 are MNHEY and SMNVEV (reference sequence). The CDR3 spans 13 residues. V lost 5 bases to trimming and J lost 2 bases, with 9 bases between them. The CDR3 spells CASSVQGNYGYTF. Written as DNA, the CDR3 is TGTGCCAGCAGTGTCCAGGGCAACTATGGCTACACCTTC.

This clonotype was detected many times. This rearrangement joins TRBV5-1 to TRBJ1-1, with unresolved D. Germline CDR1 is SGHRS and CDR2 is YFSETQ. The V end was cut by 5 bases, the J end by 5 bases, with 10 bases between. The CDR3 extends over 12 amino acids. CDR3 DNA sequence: TGCGCCAGCAGGGAAGGAAATACTGAAGCTTTCTTT. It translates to CASREGNTEAFF.